Listed here are 3 T cell receptor beta chains from one sample, sequenced in a study of shared clonotypes between healthy human individuals (dated by TCRdb to the early 2020s). CD8 naive samples were obtained by positive selection for CCR7 among CD45RO-negative cells, yielding a CD45RA+CCR7+ population from which TemRA cells were excluded. Receptor amplification or capture employed the immunoSEQ multiplex PCR assay. The source is immuneACCESS, and TCRdb retained only in-frame sequences with V and J called. Part of the clones is not carried over; for the studies checked, unresolved V genes explain less than half of this, and the remainder is unexplained. The sample table records millions of clones; about 95% of these occur just once. The biggest ten clones account for 0.9% to 1.3% of the sample. Sequenced: naive CD8+ T cells sorted from blood. In the paper's terms, the cell subset or site label means: CD45RA+CCR7+. The receptors were gathered from a man aged 18 to 30 in good health.

This chain uses TRBV10-3 with TRBJ2-1; D uncertain. CDR3 size: 17 residues. Trimming took off 4 bases at V and 4 bases at J, with 20 bases between the two ends. Germline V gene sequence: CDR1 ENHRY, CDR2 SYGVKD. CDR3 DNA: TGTGCCATCAGTGGGAGTCAGAGTGGCACGGATTACAATGAGCAGTTCTTC. Protein: CAISGSQSGTDYNEQFF.

The chain is built from TRBV11-2 and TRBJ2-2, with 8 bases matching TRBD1. The CDR3 is made up of 15 amino acids. Germline V gene sequence: CDR1 SGHAT, CDR2 FQNNGV. The ends lost 5 bases at V and 6 bases at J; junction bases unmatched: 8. In nucleotides, the CDR3 is TGTGCCAGCAGCACAGGGGGGTCGATTGCCGGGGAGCTGTTTTTT. Amino acid sequence: CASSTGGSIAGELFF.

The rearrangement uses TRBV5-6 and TRBJ1-6, with 11 bases lining up with TRBD1. Unmatched junction bases numbered 12, after V lost 4 bases and J lost 6 bases. In germline, CDR1 is SGHDT, CDR2 YYEEEE. The CDR3 covers 18 residues. As DNA, the CDR3 is TGTGCCAGCAGCGACATTCGAGGACAGGGGGCGGGTAATTCACCCCTCCACTTT. It specifies CASSDIRGQGAGNSPLHF.